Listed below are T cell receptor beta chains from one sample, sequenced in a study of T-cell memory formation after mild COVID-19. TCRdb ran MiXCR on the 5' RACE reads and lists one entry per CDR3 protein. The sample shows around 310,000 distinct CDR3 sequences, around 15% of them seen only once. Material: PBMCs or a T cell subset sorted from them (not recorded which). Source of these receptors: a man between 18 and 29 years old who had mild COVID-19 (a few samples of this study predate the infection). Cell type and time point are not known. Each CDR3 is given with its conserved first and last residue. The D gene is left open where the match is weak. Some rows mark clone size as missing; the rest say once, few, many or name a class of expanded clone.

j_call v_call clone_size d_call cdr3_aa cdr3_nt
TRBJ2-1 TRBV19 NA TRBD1 CASSSRGQVNNEQFF TGTGCCAGTAGTAGCCGGGGACAGGTAAACAATGAGCAGTTCTTC
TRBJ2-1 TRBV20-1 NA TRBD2 CSARLLAGGWYEQFF TGCAGTGCTAGACTTCTAGCGGGGGGGTGGTATGAGCAGTTCTTC
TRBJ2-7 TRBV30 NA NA CAWSPGIYEQYF TGTGCCTGGAGTCCGGGGATCTACGAGCAGTACTTC
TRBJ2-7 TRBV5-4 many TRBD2 CASSERVLGLAGDEQYF TGTGCCAGCAGCGAAAGGGTCCTGGGACTAGCAGGTGACGAGCAGTACTTC
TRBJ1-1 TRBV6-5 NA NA CASSYSADSLGTEAFF TGTGCCAGCAGTTACTCGGCAGACAGCCTCGGCACTGAAGCTTTCTTT
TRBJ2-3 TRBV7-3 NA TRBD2 CASSLERGLTDTQYF TGTGCCAGCAGCTTAGAGCGGGGCCTCACAGATACGCAGTATTTT
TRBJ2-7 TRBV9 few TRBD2 CASSVGGGPGGEQYF TGTGCCAGCAGCGTAGGCGGGGGGCCCGGAGGCGAGCAGTACTTC
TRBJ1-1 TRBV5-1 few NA CASSAGSKNTEAFF TGCGCCAGCAGCGCGGGCAGTAAGAACACTGAAGCTTTCTTT
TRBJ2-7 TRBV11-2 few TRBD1 CASSLGATGAGHEQYF TGTGCCAGCAGCTTAGGGGCGACAGGGGCCGGCCACGAGCAGTACTTC
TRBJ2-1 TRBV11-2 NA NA CASSLLVRSYNEQFF TGTGCCAGCAGCTTACTAGTCCGATCCTACAATGAGCAGTTCTTC
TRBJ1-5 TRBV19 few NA CASSVEERQHF TGTGCCAGTAGTGTGGAAGAACGACAGCATTTT
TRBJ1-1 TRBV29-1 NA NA CSVGHHTEDTEAFF TGCAGCGTGGGACATCACACGGAAGACACTGAAGCTTTCTTT
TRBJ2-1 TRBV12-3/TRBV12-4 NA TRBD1 CASRWTGARSFF TGTGCCAGCAGGTGGACAGGGGCCCGGTCCTTCTTC
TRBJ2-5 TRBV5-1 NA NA CASSSLGGAGETQYF TGCGCCAGCAGCTCATTAGGGGGGGCCGGAGAGACCCAGTACTTC
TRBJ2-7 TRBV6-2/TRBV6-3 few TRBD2 CASSQGTSGVSYEQYF TGTGCCAGCAGTCAAGGGACTAGCGGGGTGTCCTACGAGCAGTACTTC
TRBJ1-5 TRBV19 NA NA CARLRPPSNQPQHF TGTGCCAGGCTGAGGCCTCCGAGCAATCAGCCCCAGCATTTT